Below are 20 T cell receptor beta chains sequenced from a single sample in a study of identical twins. TCRdb reanalysed the 5' RACE reads using MiXCR and keeps one entry per CDR3 protein. The repertoire holds around 1.7 million distinct CDR3 sequences, with about 32% as singletons. Sequencing used cord blood. These TCRs come from a newborn girl in good health.

The J gene is TRBJ2-1, the V gene TRBV5-1, with TRBD2 matching over 12 bases. This CDR3 has 16 amino acids. V shed 0 bases and J 10 bases; nucleotides not matched to a gene: 8. Germline V gene data show CDR1 as SGHRS and CDR2 as YFSETQ. The CDR3 region has the DNA TGCGCCAGCAGCTTGGCCCGACTAGCGGGAGAGGGCGAGCAGTTCTTC. Protein sequence: CASSLARLAGEGEQFF.

This sequence joins TRBV2 and TRBJ2-1; TRBD2 matches 10 bases. Gene TRBJ2-7 matches the end of the DNA better, so the J call may be wrong. Per germline, CDR1 SNHLY and CDR2 FYNNEI. The CDR3 is 15 amino acids. The CDR3 spells CASRVLAGYYNEQYF. The CDR3 DNA sequence: TGTGCCAGCAGAGTACTAGCGGGGTATTACAATGAGCAGTACTTC.

The chain carries TRBV5-6 and TRBJ1-4, with D perhaps TRBD2 (5 bases). Matching the DNA end better, TRBJ2-2 makes the J call doubtful. Germline CDR1 is SGHDT and CDR2 is YYEEEE. This CDR3 has 14 residues. The CDR3 DNA reads TGTGCCAGCAGCGGAGGTTTGAACACCGGGGAGCTGTTTTTT. Its protein product is CASSGGLNTGELFF.

This clonotype was detected ten times or more. V usage is TRBV10-3 and J usage is TRBJ2-5, with TRBD2 matching 8 bases. Unmatched junction bases numbered 7, after V lost 6 bases and J lost 1 base. The CDR3 sequence is 15 residues long. The V gene's germline CDR1 is ENHRY and CDR2 SYGVKD. The chain's CDR3 is CAIRSGTRIQETQYF. For the CDR3, the DNA is TGTGCCATCAGATCCGGGACTAGGATCCAAGAGACCCAGTACTTC.

V and J are TRBV11-2 and TRBJ2-7, with TRBD2 matching over 11 bases. The ends lost 3 bases at V and 3 bases at J; junction bases unmatched: 7. The CDR3 is made up of 16 amino acids. Germline CDR1 and CDR2: SGHAT and FQNNGV. The chain's CDR3 is CASSFTSGSPNYEQYF. Here the CDR3 DNA reads TGTGCCAGCAGCTTCACTAGCGGGAGCCCAAACTACGAGCAGTACTTC.

As to this clonotype: A much larger clonotype is one base distant, so this may be a read error. V and J are TRBV5-6 and TRBJ2-1, with D perhaps TRBD1 or TRBD2 (5 bases each). V lost 0 bases and J lost 10, with 14 bases in between. CDR1 and CDR2 (germline): SGHDT, YYEEEE. The CDR3 runs to 14 residues. The CDR3 nucleotides read TGTGCCAGCAGCTTGGGAGGGACGGGCTACGAGCAGTTCTTC. It translates to CASSLGGTGYEQFF.

The chain has TRBV20-1 and TRBJ1-4; 12 bases match TRBD1. The J segment lost 0 bases and the V segment lost 5 bases, leaving 10 bases of the junction unmatched. The CDR3 covers 18 residues. Looked up from germline, CDR1 is DFQATT and CDR2 is SNEGSKA (reference sequence). The CDR3 DNA sequence: TGCAGTGCTCCCCGGGACAGGGGGCTCTATGCAACTAATGAAAAACTGTTTTTT. Its protein is CSAPRDRGLYATNEKLFF.

The V call is TRBV4-1, the J call TRBJ2-7, with 7 positions matching TRBD1. The CDR3 contains 13 residues. Germline values: CDR1 MGHRA, CDR2 YSYEKL. The J segment lost 3 bases and the V segment lost 4 bases, leaving 3 bases of the junction unmatched. CDR3: CASSPTGIYEQYF. Here the CDR3 DNA reads TGCGCCAGCAGCCCGACAGGGATCTACGAGCAGTACTTC.

In its sample, this clonotype was seen many times. The chain employs TRBV12-3 or TRBV12-4 and TRBJ2-7; tentatively, D is TRBD1 (6 bases). The CDR3 covers 14 residues. The V and J ends lost 4 bases and 2 bases respectively, with 12 bases between them. In DNA, the CDR3 is TGTGCCAGCAGTTATCCCCGGGACACCTACGAGCAGTACTTC. Protein product: CASSYPRDTYEQYF.

This clonotype was picked up one time. This chain joins TRBV7-8 and TRBJ2-3; tentatively, D is TRBD2 (5 bases). Germline-derived CDR1 and CDR2 are SGHVS and FQNEAQ. V shed 5 bases and J shed 2 bases, with 14 bases lying between them. This CDR3 is built from 15 residues. CDR3 protein: CASSRKRVDTDTQYF. The CDR3 bases are TGTGCCAGCAGCCGAAAGAGGGTTGACACAGATACGCAGTATTTT.

The J gene is TRBJ2-5, the V gene TRBV10-3, with D maybe TRBD2 (6 bases). This CDR3 has 17 amino acids. Trimming took 0 bases from V and 5 from J, leaving 19 bases between them. Germline V gene data show CDR1 as ENHRY and CDR2 as SYGVKD. This chain's CDR3 is CAISESPRLGGFETQYF. The CDR3, as DNA: TGTGCCATCAGTGAGTCGCCGAGACTAGGAGGGTTCGAGACCCAGTACTTC.

This rearrangement joins TRBV7-2 to TRBJ2-5, with 10 bases that match TRBD2. The V gene end was trimmed by 8 bases and the J gene end by 11 bases; junction bases not matched to a gene: 17. CDR1 is SGHTA and CDR2 is FQGNSA in the germline V gene. This CDR3 is built from 15 residues. This CDR3 is CASVTPSGSLNEQYF. The CDR3 DNA is TGTGCCAGCGTAACCCCTAGCGGGAGTTTGAATGAGCAGTACTTC.

This rearrangement joins TRBV7-2 to TRBJ2-3; 11 bases match TRBD2. The CDR3 covers 15 residues. V was pared by 7 bases and J by 5 bases, with 8 bases of the junction left unmatched. Germline CDR1 is SGHTA and CDR2 is FQGNSA. The CDR3 nucleotides read TGTGCCAGCATCCGGTACGGACTAGCGGGAGATACGCAGTATTTT. Amino acids: CASIRYGLAGDTQYF.

CDR3 in DNA: TGTGCCAGCAGCCTGGACGTTGCGGGAGGGAACACCATATATTTT. Protein product: CASSLDVAGGNTIYF. V is TRBV7-2 and J is TRBJ1-3, with unresolved D. V was trimmed by 5 bases and J by 7 bases, leaving 18 bases between them. The CDR3 loop spans 15 amino acids. The germline V gene encodes CDR1 SGHTA and CDR2 FQGNSA.

The chain combines TRBV30 with TRBJ1-1; 8 nucleotides align to TRBD1. Germline values: CDR1 GTSNPN, CDR2 SVGIG (reference sequence). The CDR3 has 11 residues. Germline trimming cut 5 bases from V and 4 bases from J; bases unmatched to any gene: 0. CDR3 sequence: CAWDRGTEAFF. Written as DNA, the CDR3 is TGTGCCTGGGACAGGGGCACTGAAGCTTTCTTT.

V and J are TRBV6-6 and TRBJ2-3, with 16 positions matching TRBD2. V dropped 6 bases and J dropped 5; count of bases not matched to a gene: 5. The CDR3 runs to 16 residues. The germline V gene has CDR1 MNHNY and CDR2 SVGAGI (reference sequence). The CDR3 loop reads CASRQGLAGGLDTQYF. The CDR3, as DNA: TGTGCCAGCAGGCAGGGACTAGCGGGGGGGTTAGATACGCAGTATTTT.

This clonotype was counted once. The chain has TRBV20-1 and TRBJ1-1, with D uncertain. Germline V gene sequence: CDR1 DFQATT, CDR2 SNEGSKA (reference sequence). Trimming pared 5 bases from V and 5 bases from J, leaving 9 bases between. CDR3 length: 11 amino acids. The CDR3 DNA follows: TGCAGTGCTCTGGAGGGAACTGAAGCTTTCTTT. This gives the protein CSALEGTEAFF.

CDR3 sequence: CATLEGAQEVMEKLFF. CDR3 bases: TGTGCCACCCTAGAGGGGGCGCAGGAGGTTATGGAAAAACTGTTTTTT. This chain links TRBV14 with TRBJ1-4; TRBD1 agrees at 7 bases. CDR3 length equals 16 residues. Germline V CDR1 and CDR2: SGHDN, FVKESK. Trimming took 10 bases from V and 8 from J; bases not matched to a gene: 19.

Details on this clonotype: The junction differs from germline at one of its ends, possibly a read error. This chain connects TRBV7-7 to TRBJ2-5, with TRBD2 identical over 10 bases. The CDR3 is 17 residues long. Germline CDR1 and CDR2: SSHAT and FNYEAQ (reference sequence). CDR3 residues: CASSSSQGLARYNEQYF. For the CDR3, the DNA is TGTGCTAGCAGCTCCTCCCAGGGACTAGCGAGGTACAATGAGCAGTACTTC.

This clonotype was detected only a few times. CDR3 bases: TGCAGTGCTAGAGCGCCGGGACTAGCGGGATGGAAGACCCAGTACTTC. Residues: CSARAPGLAGWKTQYF. The genes are TRBV20-1 and TRBJ2-5, with TRBD2 matching 13 bases. The CDR3 extends over 16 amino acids. The germline V gene encodes CDR1 DFQATT and CDR2 SNEGSKA (reference sequence). After removal of 1 base from V and 6 bases from J, the junction contained 8 bases not matched to a gene.